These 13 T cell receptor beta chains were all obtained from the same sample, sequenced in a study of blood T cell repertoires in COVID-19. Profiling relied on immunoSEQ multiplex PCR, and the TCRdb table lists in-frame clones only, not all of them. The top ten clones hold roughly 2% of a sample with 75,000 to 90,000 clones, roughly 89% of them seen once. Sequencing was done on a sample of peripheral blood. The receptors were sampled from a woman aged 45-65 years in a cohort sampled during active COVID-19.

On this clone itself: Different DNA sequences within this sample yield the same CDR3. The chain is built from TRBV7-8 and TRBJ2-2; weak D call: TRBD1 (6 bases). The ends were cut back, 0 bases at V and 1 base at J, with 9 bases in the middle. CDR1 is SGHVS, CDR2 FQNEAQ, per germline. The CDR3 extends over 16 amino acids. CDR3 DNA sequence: TGTGCCAGCAGCTTAGCCCCGACAGGGAACACCGGGGAGCTGTTTTTT. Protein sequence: CASSLAPTGNTGELFF.

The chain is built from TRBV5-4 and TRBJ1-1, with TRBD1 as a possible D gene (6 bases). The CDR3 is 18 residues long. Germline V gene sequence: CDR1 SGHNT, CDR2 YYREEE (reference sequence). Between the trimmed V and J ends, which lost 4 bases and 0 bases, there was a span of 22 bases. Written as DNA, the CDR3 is TGTGCCAGCAGCCCGAGACCTGGGACATTTCGGATGAACACTGAAGCTTTCTTT. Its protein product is CASSPRPGTFRMNTEAFF. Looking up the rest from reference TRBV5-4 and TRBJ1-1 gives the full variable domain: ETGVTQSPTHLIKTRGQQVTLRCSSQSGHNTVSWYQQALGQGPQFIFQYYREEENGRGNFPPRFSGLQFPNYSSELNVNALELDDSALYLCASSPRPGTFRMNTEAFFGQGTRLTVV.

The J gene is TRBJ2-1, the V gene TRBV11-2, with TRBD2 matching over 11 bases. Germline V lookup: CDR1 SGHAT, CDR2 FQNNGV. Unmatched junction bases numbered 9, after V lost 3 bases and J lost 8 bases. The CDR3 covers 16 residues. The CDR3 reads CASSFRGSGGAYEQFF. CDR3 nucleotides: TGTGCCAGCAGCTTTAGGGGTAGCGGGGGGGCTTATGAGCAGTTCTTC.

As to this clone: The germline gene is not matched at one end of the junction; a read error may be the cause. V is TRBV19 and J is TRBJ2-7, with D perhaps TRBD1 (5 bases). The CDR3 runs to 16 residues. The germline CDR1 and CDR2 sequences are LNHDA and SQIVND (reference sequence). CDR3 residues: CASSIGSAEGEGEQYF. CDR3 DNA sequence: TGTGCCAGTAGCATAGGATCCGCGGAAGGGGAAGGCGAGCAGTACTTC.

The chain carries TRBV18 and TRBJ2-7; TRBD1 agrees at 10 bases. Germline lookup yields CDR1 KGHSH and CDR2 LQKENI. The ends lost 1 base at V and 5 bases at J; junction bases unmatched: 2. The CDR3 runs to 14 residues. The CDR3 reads CASSPRQGANEQYF. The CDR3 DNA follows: TGTGCCAGCTCACCACGACAGGGGGCTAACGAGCAGTACTTC.

The CDR3 DNA reads as TGTGCCAGCAGCCAAGACAGGTCCGATCAGCCCCAGCATTTT. Translated, it gives CASSQDRSDQPQHF. The V gene is TRBV6-5, the J gene TRBJ1-5; D might be TRBD1 (6 bases). Between the trimmed V and J ends, which lost 6 bases and 5 bases, there was a span of 14 bases. From germline, CDR1 is MNHEY and CDR2 SVGAGI. The CDR3 is 14 residues long.

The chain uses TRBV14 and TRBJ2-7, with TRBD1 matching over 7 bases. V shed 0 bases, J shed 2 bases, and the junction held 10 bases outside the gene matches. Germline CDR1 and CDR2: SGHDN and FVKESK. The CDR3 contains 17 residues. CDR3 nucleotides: TGTGCCAGCAGCCAAGAGAGGAGCAGGGGGACCCCCTACGAGCAGTACTTC. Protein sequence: CASSQERSRGTPYEQYF.

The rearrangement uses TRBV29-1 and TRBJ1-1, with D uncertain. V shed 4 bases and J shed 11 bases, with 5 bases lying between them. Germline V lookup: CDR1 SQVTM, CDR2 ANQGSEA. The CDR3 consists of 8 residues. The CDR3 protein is CSVGGAFF. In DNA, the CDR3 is TGCAGCGTTGGAGGGGCTTTCTTT.

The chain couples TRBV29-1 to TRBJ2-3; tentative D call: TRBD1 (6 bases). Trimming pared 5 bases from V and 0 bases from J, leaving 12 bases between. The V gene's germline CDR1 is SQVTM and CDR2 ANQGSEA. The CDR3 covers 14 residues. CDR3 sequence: CSVSRDMSTDTQYF. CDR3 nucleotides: TGCAGCGTTTCCCGGGACATGAGCACAGATACGCAGTATTTT.

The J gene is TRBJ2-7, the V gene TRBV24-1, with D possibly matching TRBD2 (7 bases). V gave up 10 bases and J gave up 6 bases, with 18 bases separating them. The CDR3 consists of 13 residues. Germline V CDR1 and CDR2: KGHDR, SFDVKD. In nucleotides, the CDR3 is TGTGCCACTGCGGGGGCAGGGCTAGGCGAGCAGTACTTC. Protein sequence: CATAGAGLGEQYF.

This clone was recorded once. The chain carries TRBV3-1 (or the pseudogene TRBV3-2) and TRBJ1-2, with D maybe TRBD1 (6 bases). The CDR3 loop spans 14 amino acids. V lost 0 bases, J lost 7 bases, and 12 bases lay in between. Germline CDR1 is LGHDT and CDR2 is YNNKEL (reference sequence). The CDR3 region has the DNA TGTGCCAGCAGCCAAGATAGGGGGTTCTCTGGCTACACCTTC. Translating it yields CASSQDRGFSGYTF.

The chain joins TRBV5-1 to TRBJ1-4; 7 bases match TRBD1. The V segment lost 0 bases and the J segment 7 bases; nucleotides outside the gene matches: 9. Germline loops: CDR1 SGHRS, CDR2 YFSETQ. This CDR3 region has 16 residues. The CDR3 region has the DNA TGCGCCAGCAGCTTGGCCGGAGGGGGCAATAGTGAAAAACTGTTTTTT. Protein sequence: CASSLAGGGNSEKLFF.

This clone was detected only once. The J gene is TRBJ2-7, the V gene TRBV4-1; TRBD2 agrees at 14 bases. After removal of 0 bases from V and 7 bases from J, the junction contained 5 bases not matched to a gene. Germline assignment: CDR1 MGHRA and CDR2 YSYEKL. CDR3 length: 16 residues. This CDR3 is CASSQEGLAGEWEQYF. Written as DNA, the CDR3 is TGCGCCAGCAGCCAAGAGGGACTAGCGGGAGAGTGGGAGCAGTACTTC.